This entry lists 3 T cell receptor beta chains sequenced from one sample in a study of cytomegalovirus exposure and HLA in healthy donors. The method was immunoSEQ multiplex PCR; TCRdb's version includes in-frame clones alone and lacks a portion of them. The sample gives about 140,000 clones, approximately 94% of which show up once; 1.5% to 2% is in the top ten. The sample comprised PBMCs. All receptors come from a man younger than 30 in good health and CMV-seropositive.

This chain joins TRBV2 and TRBJ2-2, with a possible D match to TRBD2 (6 bases). Trimming took off 1 base at V and 0 bases at J, with 9 bases between the two ends. CDR1 is SNHLY, CDR2 FYNNEI, per germline. The CDR3 contains 16 residues. The CDR3 DNA sequence: TGTGCCAGCAGTGAAGACGGGAGCGCGAACACCGGGGAGCTGTTTTTT. This codes for CASSEDGSANTGELFF.

The chain carries TRBV5-1 and TRBJ2-7; possibly TRBD2 for D (6 bases). V lost 2 bases to trimming and J lost 6 bases, with 24 bases between them. The CDR3 runs to 17 residues. The germline CDR1 and CDR2 sequences are SGHRS and YFSETQ. CDR3 sequence: CASSFPPGGTGQGEQYF. CDR3 coding DNA: TGCGCCAGCAGCTTCCCCCCTGGAGGGACTGGACAAGGCGAGCAGTACTTC.

J is TRBJ2-7 and V is TRBV18, with D possibly matching TRBD1 (7 bases). Germline V gene lookup returns CDR1 KGHSH and CDR2 LQKENI. The CDR3 is 14 amino acids. Trimming pared 6 bases from V and 7 bases from J, leaving 19 bases between. Here the CDR3 reads CASSSGGITMEQYF. CDR3 bases: TGTGCCAGCTCTTCAGGGGGGATCACGATGGAGCAGTACTTC.